The 20 T cell receptor beta chains reported below all come from one sample, sequenced in a study of T cell responses to AZD1222 COVID-19 vaccine. Some clones are missing from TCRdb's copy, which holds only in-frame ones; the method was immunoSEQ multiplex PCR. The table lists roughly 50,000 clones, roughly nine tenths of them singletons. Material: peripheral blood, obtained on day 0 of AZD1222 vaccination. Receptor source: an adult in good health.

This chain connects TRBV6-5 to TRBJ2-1, with TRBD1 matching over 7 bases. The CDR3 loop spans 14 amino acids. Germline V CDR1 and CDR2: MNHEY, SVGAGI. V trimming: 10 bases; J trimming: 9 bases; junction bases outside the gene matches: 15. The CDR3 coding sequence is TGTGCCACCAGGGCCGGGACAGTGGGTAGTGAGCAGTTCTTC. Its translation is CATRAGTVGSEQFF.

The genes are TRBV5-6 and TRBJ2-5; D is ambiguous. Deletions cut 4 bases from V and 0 bases from J, with 7 bases between. Germline assignment: CDR1 SGHDT and CDR2 YYEEEE. The CDR3 is 13 amino acids. CDR3 in amino acids: CASSLLYQETQYF. In DNA form, the CDR3 reads TGTGCCAGCAGCCTTTTGTACCAAGAGACCCAGTACTTC.

The V call is TRBV7-2, the J call TRBJ2-7; a weak D match, TRBD2 (6 bases). This CDR3 is built from 15 residues. Germline lookup yields CDR1 SGHTA and CDR2 FQGNSA. Trimming removed 1 base at V and 0 bases at J, with 10 bases between. CDR3 DNA: TGTGCCAGCAGCTTAGTTGGAGGGAGCTCCTACGAGCAGTACTTC. It codes for CASSLVGGSSYEQYF.

The chain recombines TRBV13 with TRBJ2-2; D call uncertain. The CDR3 has 15 residues. V lost 3 bases and J lost 3, with 11 bases in between. Germline V gene lookup returns CDR1 PRHDT and CDR2 FYEKMQ (reference sequence). The CDR3 loop is CASSFVPSDTGELFF. DNA of the CDR3: TGTGCCAGCAGCTTTGTGCCCTCCGACACCGGGGAGCTGTTTTTT.

The chain carries TRBV18 and TRBJ1-1; tentative D call: TRBD1 (6 bases). Trimming took off 0 bases at V and 5 bases at J, with 13 bases between the two ends. The CDR3 has 15 residues. The V gene's germline CDR1 is KGHSH and CDR2 LQKENI. As DNA, the CDR3 is TGTGCCAGCTCACCACCGTCGGTCGGGACAACTGAAGCTTTCTTT. Its translation is CASSPPSVGTTEAFF. The complete variable domain, with remaining parts taken from reference TRBV18 and TRBJ1-1, reads NAGVMQNPRHLVRRRGQEARLRCSPMKGHSHVYWYRQLPEEGLKFMVYLQKENIIDESGMPKERFSAEFPKEGPSILRIQQVVRGDSAAYFCASSPPSVGTTEAFFGQGTRLTVV.

This clone was counted a few times. V and J are TRBV28 and TRBJ2-7; 8 nucleotides line up with TRBD1. The J segment lost 5 bases and the V segment lost 9 bases, leaving 15 bases of the junction unmatched. In germline, CDR1 is MDHEN, CDR2 SYDVKM. The CDR3 is 15 amino acids. DNA for the CDR3: TGTGCCAGTAGGGCGGGGCTTACAGGGGGGAACGAGCAGTACTTC. Protein product: CASRAGLTGGNEQYF.

CDR3 loop: CASSQSYNSPLHF. CDR3 DNA: TGTGCCAGCAGCCAAAGTTATAATTCACCCCTCCACTTT. V gene TRBV3-1 (or the pseudogene TRBV3-2) combines with J gene TRBJ1-6; no clear D gene. The CDR3 consists of 13 residues. Per germline, CDR1 LGHDT and CDR2 YNNKEL (reference sequence). V was pared by 2 bases and J by 4 bases, with 3 bases between.

The chain employs TRBV5-1 and TRBJ2-4, with D possibly TRBD1 on 5 matching bases. Germline V gene sequence: CDR1 SGHRS, CDR2 YFSETQ. Trimming pared 2 bases from V and 9 bases from J, leaving 12 bases between. CDR3 length equals 13 residues. This chain's CDR3 is CASSLGQVGIQYF. In nucleotides, the CDR3 is TGCGCCAGCAGCTTAGGACAAGTGGGCATTCAGTACTTC.

This clone is termed medium-sized. CDR3 nucleotides: TGTGCCAGCAGCCCAGGGACCATAATGGGGCAGTTCTTC. Translated, it gives CASSPGTIMGQFF. This sequence joins TRBV11-2 and TRBJ2-1; D assignment may be TRBD1 or TRBD2 (5 bases each). Germline assignment: CDR1 SGHAT and CDR2 FQNNGV. The CDR3 sequence is 13 residues long. Deletions cut 5 bases from V and 12 bases from J, with 17 bases between.

The chain recombines TRBV20-1 with TRBJ2-7; TRBD1 might be the D (6 bases). This CDR3 spans 14 amino acids. Germline V gene sequence: CDR1 DFQATT, CDR2 SNEGSKA (reference sequence). Deletions cut 3 bases from V and 2 bases from J, with 14 bases between. The CDR3 nucleotides read TGCAGTGCTAGTCCTCCGGGACAAACCTACGAGCAGTACTTC. Protein product: CSASPPGQTYEQYF.

The chain carries TRBV19 and TRBJ2-2, with D uncertain. The CDR3 covers 11 residues. The germline V gene has CDR1 LNHDA and CDR2 SQIVND (reference sequence). Between the trimmed V and J ends, which lost 11 bases and 6 bases, there was a span of 10 bases. The CDR3 sequence is CAVRGPGELFF. CDR3 nucleotides: TGTGCCGTCCGAGGTCCCGGGGAGCTGTTTTTT.

The CDR3 sequence: CASSKTGVFQPQHF. The DNA of the CDR3 is TGTGCCAGCAGTAAGACAGGGGTATTTCAGCCCCAGCATTTT. V gene TRBV28 combines with J gene TRBJ1-5, with TRBD1 matching 8 bases. J gave up 6 bases and V 5 bases, and 6 bases lay outside the gene matches. CDR1 is MDHEN and CDR2 is SYDVKM in the germline V gene. CDR3 length: 14 residues.

This sequence joins TRBV2 and TRBJ1-5; 7 nucleotides match TRBD1. Germline CDR1 is SNHLY and CDR2 is FYNNEI. The CDR3 totals 15 residues. J lost 6 bases, V lost 4 bases, and 9 bases had no gene match. The CDR3 sequence is CASSGVEGAGQPQHF. The CDR3 DNA sequence: TGTGCCAGCAGTGGAGTTGAGGGGGCGGGTCAGCCCCAGCATTTT.

This clone was seen just once. The V call is TRBV5-6, the J call TRBJ1-2, with D hard to call. Germline V lookup: CDR1 SGHDT, CDR2 YYEEEE. The CDR3 extends over 14 amino acids. Trimming cost V 6 bases and J 4 bases, with 16 bases left between them. Written as DNA, the CDR3 is TGTGCCAGCAACGAACCAGGAGTTAGCTATGGCTACACCTTC. It yields the protein CASNEPGVSYGYTF.

The V call is TRBV30, the J call TRBJ1-3, with 7 bases matching TRBD1. Trimming at V came to 5 bases and at J to 4 bases, leaving 5 bases not matched to a gene. CDR3 size: 13 residues. CDR1 and CDR2 from the germline V gene are GTSNPN and SVGIG (reference sequence). The CDR3 DNA follows: TGTGCCTGGTGTCGAGGGGGCGGAAACACCATATATTTT. The encoded protein is CAWCRGGGNTIYF.

The V call is TRBV6-5, the J call TRBJ1-2; D not certain. The V gene lost 3 bases and the J gene lost 2 bases, with 13 bases spanning the gap. The germline CDR1 and CDR2 sequences are MNHEY and SVGAGI. The CDR3 is made up of 15 amino acids. The DNA of the CDR3 is TGTGCCAGCAGTTATGACGGAATTAAAAACTATGGCTACACCTTC. Translation: CASSYDGIKNYGYTF.

The chain recombines TRBV24-1 with TRBJ2-2; no firm D call. Germline lookup yields CDR1 KGHDR and CDR2 SFDVKD. Trimming cost V 2 bases and J 7 bases, with 4 bases left between them. The CDR3 is 12 residues long. The CDR3 DNA reads as TGTGCCACCAGTGATTACAGCGGGGAGCTGTTTTTT. Its protein product is CATSDYSGELFF.

This clone was seen just once. The CDR3 loop is CSVHSGSEAFF. For the CDR3, the DNA is TGCAGCGTTCATTCAGGGTCTGAAGCTTTCTTT. V gene TRBV29-1 combines with J gene TRBJ1-1; a weak D match, TRBD1 (5 bases). Trimming left V 5 bases short and J 6 bases short, with 10 bases between. The germline V gene has CDR1 SQVTM and CDR2 ANQGSEA. The CDR3 spans 11 residues.

The rearrangement links TRBV18 to TRBJ2-1; 8 bases fit TRBD1. Germline V gives CDR1 KGHSH, CDR2 LQKENI. The V segment lost 6 bases and the J segment 1 base; nucleotides outside the gene matches: 2. The CDR3 sequence is 14 residues long. CDR3 in DNA: TGTGCCAGCTCGCGGACAGGGTCCTACAATGAGCAGTTCTTC. Translated, it gives CASSRTGSYNEQFF.

The chain has TRBV19 and TRBJ1-5; tentatively, D is TRBD1 (5 bases). The CDR3 extends over 16 amino acids. CDR1 LNHDA and CDR2 SQIVND come from the germline V gene (reference sequence). Trimming shortened V by 6 bases and J by 0 bases, and 15 bases separated the two germline ends. CDR3 bases: TGTGCCAGTAGGTTATTCGGGGGGGTTAGCAATCAGCCCCAGCATTTT. This gives the protein CASRLFGGVSNQPQHF. The variable domain in full, completed from reference TRBV19 and TRBJ1-5, reads DGGITQSPKYLFRKEGQNVTLSCEQNLNHDAMYWYRQDPGQGLRLIYYSQIVNDFQKGDIAEGYSVSREKKESFPLTVTSAQKNPTAFYLCASRLFGGVSNQPQHFGDGTRLSIL.